A selection of T cell receptor beta chains follows, all from one sample in a study of T cells after yellow fever vaccination. TCRdb re-derived calls from the 5' RACE reads in MiXCR, one entry per CDR3 protein. The sample lists 78,000 or so distinct CDR3 sequences; about 7.2% were seen once. Here the sequenced sample was CD8+ T cells sorted from PBMCs, taken approximately 11 days after the first yellow fever vaccination. These receptors all stem from a man younger than 35 who received the YFV17D yellow fever vaccine. Both conserved end residues are part of each CDR3. The order of the fields is J gene, D gene, V gene, clone size, CDR3 protein, CDR3 DNA. The D gene is left open where the match is weak. Clone size, where shown, is once, few, many, or a class for clones that have expanded.

TRBJ2-3	.	TRBV27	few	CASSFIGGTSTDTQYF	TGTGCCAGCAGTTTTATTGGAGGGACAAGCACAGATACGCAGTATTTT
TRBJ2-5	TRBD2	TRBV12-3/TRBV12-4	many	CASTVGLTQETQYF	TGTGCCAGCACCGTGGGACTAACTCAAGAGACCCAGTACTTC
TRBJ2-2	.	TRBV4-1	many	CASSQQHRFPGELFF	TGCGCCAGCAGCCAGCAGCACAGGTTCCCCGGGGAGCTGTTTTTT
TRBJ1-5	.	TRBV5-6	many	CASSLVAFSNQPQHF	TGTGCCAGCAGCTTGGTGGCTTTTAGCAATCAGCCCCAGCATTTT
TRBJ2-5	.	TRBV12-3/TRBV12-4	many	CASSLTWTADLQETQYF	TGTGCCAGCAGCCTTACCTGGACAGCCGATCTCCAAGAGACCCAGTACTTC
TRBJ1-6	TRBD1	TRBV9	many	CASSVRDRINSPLHF	TGTGCCAGCAGCGTCCGGGACAGGATTAATTCACCCCTCCACTTT
TRBJ1-1	.	TRBV4-1	many	CASSQAGGRAMADTEAFF	TGCGCCAGCAGCCAAGCCGGGGGGCGTGCAATGGCCGACACTGAAGCTTTCTTT
TRBJ2-3	.	TRBV5-1	few	CASSLATRFSTDTQYF	TGCGCCAGCAGCTTGGCCACCAGGTTTAGCACAGATACGCAGTATTTT
TRBJ1-5	.	TRBV25-1	many	CASSEITAEPQHF	TGTGCCAGCAGTGAGATCACGGCGGAGCCCCAGCATTTT
TRBJ2-6	TRBD1	TRBV7-2	.	CASSIRDRGTGANVLTF	TGTGCCAGCAGCATCCGGGACAGGGGGACTGGGGCCAACGTCCTGACTTTC
TRBJ1-1	.	TRBV6-5	many	CASSYAANTEAFF	TGTGCCAGCAGTTACGCCGCTAACACTGAAGCTTTCTTT
TRBJ2-5	.	TRBV29-1	few	CSVDGRLETQYF	TGCAGCGTTGACGGCCGCCTAGAGACCCAGTACTTC
TRBJ2-1	.	TRBV5-1	many	CASSPDSEQFF	TGCGCCAGCAGCCCCGACTCGGAGCAGTTCTTC
TRBJ2-7	TRBD1	TRBV5-5	many	CASSLDTGGIEQYF	TGTGCCAGCAGCTTGGATACAGGGGGCATCGAGCAGTACTTC